The clone carrying this T cell receptor (beta chain) has more than one count but fewer than ten. This sample stems from a study of T cells in Graves' hyperthyroidism and ophthalmopathy. TCR beta CDR3 region amplification was performed from RNA transcripts. RT-PCR in the first round (using the HTBI primer set) targeted the TCR CDR3. MiXCR, run by TCRdb on the multiplex PCR reads, gives a single entry per CDR3 protein. The sample shows approximately 500,000 distinct CDR3 sequences, about 43% of them seen only once. CDR3 size: 13 residues. Germline CDR1 reads SNHLY; CDR2 reads FYNNEI. The trim removed 11 bases at V and 3 bases at J, leaving 3 bases unmatched.

Sequencing was performed on peripheral blood or thyroid tissue (not recorded which). The rearrangement joins TRBV2 to TRBJ2-3; 12 nucleotides align to TRBD2. The source of this sequence is a young woman with Graves' hyperthyroidism. Here the CDR3 reads CAGLAGGTDTQYF. The CDR3 bases are TGTGCCGGCCTAGCGGGAGGGACAGATACGCAGTATTTT.